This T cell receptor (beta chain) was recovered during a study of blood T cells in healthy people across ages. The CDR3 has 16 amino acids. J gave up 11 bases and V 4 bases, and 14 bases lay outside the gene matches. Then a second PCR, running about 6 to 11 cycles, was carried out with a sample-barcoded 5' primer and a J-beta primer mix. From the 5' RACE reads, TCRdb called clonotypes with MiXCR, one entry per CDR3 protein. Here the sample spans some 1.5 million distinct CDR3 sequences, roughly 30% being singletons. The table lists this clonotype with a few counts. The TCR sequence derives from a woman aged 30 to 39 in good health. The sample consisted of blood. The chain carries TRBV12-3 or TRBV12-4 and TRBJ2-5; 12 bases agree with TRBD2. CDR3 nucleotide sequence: TGTGCCAGCAGTTGGGGGCTAGCGGGAGGGGATATGGCACAGTACTTC. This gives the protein CASSWGLAGGDMAQYF.